The next 23 T cell receptor beta chains were all read from a single sample in a study of CD8+ T cells in alopecia areata. cDNA serving as the sequencing template came from extracted, reverse transcribed RNA. Some clones are missing from TCRdb's copy, which holds only in-frame ones; the method was immunoSEQ multiplex PCR. Of about 130,000 clones in the sample, 49% were seen once. The input for sequencing was CD8+ T cells sorted from blood, taken at week 0. Receptors originate from a human donor with alopecia areata.

V usage is TRBV6-6 and J usage is TRBJ1-2; a possible D gene is TRBD1 (5 bases). The V and J ends lost 8 bases and 5 bases respectively, with 18 bases between them. CDR1 is MNHNY and CDR2 is SVGAGI in the germline V gene (reference sequence). The CDR3 has 14 residues. The CDR3 DNA sequence: TGTGCCAGCCTGGAGGGCAGGGAGAGGTATGGCTACACCTTC. Its protein product is CASLEGRERYGYTF.

Written as DNA, the CDR3 is TGTGCCAGTGCGGACAGGGGATTCTACGAGCAGTACTTC. It specifies CASADRGFYEQYF. The chain combines TRBV19 with TRBJ2-7; 9 nucleotides agree with TRBD1. Germline V lookup: CDR1 LNHDA, CDR2 SQIVND (reference sequence). The CDR3 consists of 13 residues. V shed 8 bases and J 3 bases; nucleotides not matched to a gene: 5. Full variable domain (missing parts from reference TRBV19 and TRBJ2-7): DGGITQSPKYLFRKEGQNVTLSCEQNLNHDAMYWYRQDPGQGLRLIYYSQIVNDFQKGDIAEGYSVSREKKESFPLTVTSAQKNPTAFYLCASADRGFYEQYFGPGTRLTVT.

In its sample, this clone was seen once. The genes are TRBV13 and TRBJ1-1; D uncertain. CDR3 length: 13 residues. Trimming removed 6 bases from V and 0 bases from J, with 8 bases in between. Germline lookup yields CDR1 PRHDT and CDR2 FYEKMQ (reference sequence). The CDR3: CASREALNTEAFF. The DNA of the CDR3 is TGTGCCAGCAGGGAGGCCCTGAACACTGAAGCTTTCTTT.

The sample holds a few counts of this clone. The genes are TRBV5-4 and TRBJ2-5, with D perhaps matching TRBD1 (5 bases). The germline V gene has CDR1 SGHNT and CDR2 YYREEE (reference sequence). V was clipped by 3 bases and J by 4 bases, with 10 bases between them. CDR3 length: 13 amino acids. The CDR3 reads CASSSRVPETQYF. CDR3 in DNA: TGTGCCAGCAGCTCCAGGGTCCCAGAGACCCAGTACTTC.

V gene TRBV4-1 combines with J gene TRBJ2-7; D perhaps matches TRBD1 (6 bases). There are 13 residues in the CDR3. CDR1 and CDR2 from the germline V gene are MGHRA and YSYEKL. V lost 3 bases, J lost 3 bases, and 9 bases lay in between. CDR3 nucleotides: TGCGCCAGCAGCCATCGACAGGACTACGAGCAGTACTTC. It translates to CASSHRQDYEQYF.

This clone was recorded a few times. Other DNA variants within this sample encode the same CDR3. V gene TRBV5-6 combines with J gene TRBJ2-7; TRBD2 is a possible D gene (6 bases). Trimming removed 2 bases at V and 3 bases at J, with 9 bases between. The CDR3 loop spans 13 amino acids. Germline CDR1 SGHDT, CDR2 YYEEEE. The CDR3 DNA reads TGTGCCAGCAGCTTCGGAGGGAGCTACGAGCAGTACTTC. Amino acids: CASSFGGSYEQYF. The variable domain in full, with the rest retrieved from reference TRBV5-6 and TRBJ2-7, is DAGVTQSPTHLIKTRGQQVTLRCSPKSGHDTVSWYQQALGQGPQFIFQYYEEEERQRGNFPDRFSGHQFPNYSSELNVNALLLGDSALYLCASSFGGSYEQYFGPGTRLTVT.

V usage is TRBV25-1 and J usage is TRBJ2-1; 8 bases fit TRBD2. This CDR3 has 15 residues. V lost 4 bases, J lost 5 bases, and 7 bases stayed unmatched. The germline V gene has CDR1 MGHDK and CDR2 SYGVNS. The CDR3 region has the DNA TGTGCCAGCAGTGCGGCGACTAGCGTTAACAATGAGCAGTTCTTC. Protein product: CASSAATSVNNEQFF.

The genes are TRBV7-8 and TRBJ2-1; no reliable D call. The germline V gene encodes CDR1 SGHVS and CDR2 FQNEAQ. The CDR3 runs to 12 residues. Between the trimmed V and J ends, which lost 4 bases and 7 bases, there was a span of 8 bases. The CDR3 is CASSSQKNEQFF. CDR3 coding DNA: TGTGCCAGCAGCTCCCAAAAGAATGAGCAGTTCTTC.

This clone was seen a few times. The chain uses TRBV2 and TRBJ1-4; D not certain. Trimming took 6 bases from V and 9 from J, leaving 11 bases between them. Germline-derived CDR1 and CDR2 are SNHLY and FYNNEI. The CDR3 runs to 12 residues. Here the CDR3 DNA reads TGTGCCAGCAGCGAATCCTCCAAAAAACTGTTTTTT. Protein product: CASSESSKKLFF.

J is TRBJ2-3 and V is TRBV6-6, with a tentative D call TRBD2 (7 bases). Trimming pared 2 bases from V and 4 bases from J, leaving 13 bases between. CDR3 size: 15 residues. Per germline, CDR1 MNHNY and CDR2 SVGAGI (reference sequence). CDR3 DNA: TGTGCCAGCAGTTACCCTCGGGGGGCCTCAGATACGCAGTATTTT. Amino acid sequence: CASSYPRGASDTQYF.

CDR3 DNA sequence: TGTGCCAGCGTTCTTTCCGGGGAGCTGTTTTTT. Protein product: CASVLSGELFF. V gene TRBV2 combines with J gene TRBJ2-2, with D unclear. Trimming removed 8 bases from V and 6 bases from J, with 7 bases in between. This CDR3 has 11 amino acids. Germline loops: CDR1 SNHLY, CDR2 FYNNEI.

This clone was detected a few times. The genes are TRBV7-9 and TRBJ2-3; D is ambiguous. Trimming cost V 5 bases and J 4 bases, with 7 bases left between them. CDR3 length: 12 residues. CDR1 SEHNR and CDR2 FQNEAQ come from the germline V gene (reference sequence). In DNA form, the CDR3 reads TGTGCCAGCAGCCCCGCGGCAGATACGCAGTATTTT. This encodes CASSPAADTQYF.

The V and J genes are TRBV25-1 and TRBJ1-1; a weak D match, TRBD1 (6 bases). V was trimmed by 7 bases and J by 4 bases, leaving 16 bases between them. Germline V gene sequence: CDR1 MGHDK, CDR2 SYGVNS. CDR3 length: 14 residues. The CDR3 loop is CASKSGGSVTEAFF. CDR3 in DNA: TGTGCCAGCAAGTCCGGGGGCTCCGTCACTGAAGCTTTCTTT. Full variable domain (outside the CDR3, taken from reference TRBV25-1 and TRBJ1-1): EADIYQTPRYLVIGTGKKITLECSQTMGHDKMYWYQQDPGMELHLIHYSYGVNSTEKGDLSSESTVSRIRTEHFPLTLESARPSHTSQYLCASKSGGSVTEAFFGQGTRLTVV.

The chain joins TRBV9 to TRBJ2-1; 9 nucleotides align to TRBD1. The CDR3 length is 16 residues. V was pared by 2 bases and J by 5 bases, with 8 bases of the junction left unmatched. Germline V gene lookup returns CDR1 SGDLS and CDR2 YYNGEE. The CDR3 here is CASSVPGTGNNNEQFF. CDR3 DNA: TGTGCCAGCAGCGTCCCCGGGACAGGGAATAACAATGAGCAGTTCTTC.

This clone was recorded a few times. The V and J genes are TRBV5-4 and TRBJ1-1, with TRBD1 matching over 8 bases. V dropped 3 bases and J dropped 3; count of bases not matched to a gene: 4. The germline CDR1 and CDR2 sequences are SGHNT and YYREEE (reference sequence). This CDR3 is 14 amino acids long. CDR3: CASSSDRVYTEAFF. In DNA form, the CDR3 reads TGTGCCAGCAGCTCGGACAGGGTATACACTGAAGCTTTCTTT. Combining the CDR3 with reference TRBV5-4 and TRBJ1-1 gives the whole variable domain ETGVTQSPTHLIKTRGQQVTLRCSSQSGHNTVSWYQQALGQGPQFIFQYYREEENGRGNFPPRFSGLQFPNYSSELNVNALELDDSALYLCASSSDRVYTEAFFGQGTRLTVV.

This clone appeared once. The chain is built from TRBV27 and TRBJ1-2; a possible D gene is TRBD1 (5 bases). Trimming removed 6 bases at V and 4 bases at J, with 15 bases between. Germline CDR1 MNHEY, CDR2 SMNVEV (reference sequence). This CDR3 spans 14 amino acids. For the CDR3, the DNA is TGTGCCAGCAGCCCAGGGAAGGCTAGCTATGGCTACACCTTC. It translates to CASSPGKASYGYTF.

A few counts support this clone. The J gene is TRBJ2-1, the V gene TRBV6-6; 14 bases line up with TRBD2. The CDR3 runs to 15 residues. Per the germline V gene, CDR1 is MNHNY and CDR2 is SVGAGI (reference sequence). J was trimmed by 6 bases and V by 2 bases; bases with no gene match: 0. In nucleotides, the CDR3 is TGTGCCAGCAGTTACGGGACTAGCGGGGGCAATGAGCAGTTCTTC. This encodes CASSYGTSGGNEQFF.

V is TRBV7-8 and J is TRBJ2-7, with a weak D call TRBD1 (5 bases). V gave up 5 bases and J gave up 2 bases, with 16 bases separating them. The CDR3 spans 15 residues. The germline gives CDR1 SGHVS, CDR2 FQNEAQ. The CDR3 is CASSQERRQTYEQYF. Written as DNA, the CDR3 is TGTGCCAGCAGCCAAGAAAGGAGACAGACCTACGAGCAGTACTTC.

The chain is built from TRBV15 and TRBJ2-7; 7 bases align to TRBD2. The trim removed 10 bases at V and 3 bases at J, leaving 9 bases unmatched. The CDR3 covers 13 residues. From germline, CDR1 is LNHNV and CDR2 YYDKDF (reference sequence). Here the CDR3 DNA reads TGTGCCAACCCGACTAGCACAGACTACGAGCAGTACTTC. Amino acid sequence: CANPTSTDYEQYF. The whole variable domain, filled in from reference TRBV15 and TRBJ2-7, reads DAMVIQNPRYQVTQFGKPVTLSCSQTLNHNVMYWYQQKSSQAPKLLFHYYDKDFNNEADTPDNFQSRRPNTSFCFLDIRSPGLGDTAMYLCANPTSTDYEQYFGPGTRLTVT.

This clone showed up many times. The rearrangement links TRBV11-2 to TRBJ2-1, with TRBD2 matching over 10 bases. This CDR3 region has 15 residues. Trimming at V came to 5 bases and at J to 3 bases, leaving 4 bases not matched to a gene. CDR1 and CDR2 (germline): SGHAT, FQNNGV. Written as DNA, the CDR3 is TGTGCCAGCAGCCCCAGCGGGGGGGGCTACAATGAGCAGTTCTTC. Translating it yields CASSPSGGGYNEQFF.

The chain carries TRBV13 and TRBJ2-5, with D hard to call. The CDR3 is 12 amino acids. V lost 4 bases to trimming and J lost 5 bases, with 8 bases between them. Germline V gives CDR1 PRHDT, CDR2 FYEKMQ (reference sequence). As DNA, the CDR3 is TGTGCCAGCAGCTCAGCCAGGGAGACCCAGTACTTC. It specifies CASSSARETQYF.

This clone has more than one count but fewer than ten. CDR3 in amino acids: CASAGRTSTDTQYF. CDR3 DNA: TGTGCCAGCGCGGGGAGGACTAGCACAGATACGCAGTATTTT. The J gene is TRBJ2-3, the V gene TRBV6-5; TRBD2 is a possible D gene (6 bases). Germline CDR1 and CDR2: MNHEY and SVGAGI. Trimming took off 8 bases at V and 0 bases at J, with 12 bases between the two ends. This CDR3 is built from 14 residues.

The chain recombines TRBV5-1 with TRBJ1-2, with 7 bases identical to TRBD1. The CDR3 length is 15 residues. Germline-derived CDR1 and CDR2 are SGHRS and YFSETQ. The ends lost 4 bases at V and 8 bases at J; junction bases unmatched: 14. The CDR3 bases are TGCGCCAGCAGCCATCGAGGAGACAGGGTTAACGGCTACACCTTC. It specifies CASSHRGDRVNGYTF.